These 31 T cell receptor beta chains came from one sample sequenced in a study of Graves' ophthalmopathy and Graves' hyperthyroidism. Using RNA transcripts, the TCR beta CDR3 regions were amplified. RT-PCR with HTBI primers came first, then second-round multiplex PCR. MiXCR was run by TCRdb on the multiplex PCR reads, yielding one entry per CDR3 protein. The sample has over a million distinct CDR3 sequences; about two fifths are singletons. The source material was peripheral blood or thyroid tissue (not recorded which). The receptor source for this set is an adult man with Graves' hyperthyroidism.

Ten or more counts support this clonotype. The gene calls are TRBV2 and TRBJ1-1; D perhaps matches TRBD1 (6 bases). V shed 10 bases and J shed 4 bases, with 16 bases lying between them. There are 13 residues in the CDR3. In germline, CDR1 is SNHLY, CDR2 FYNNEI. The chain's CDR3 is CATGQTSGTEAFF. The DNA of the CDR3 is TGTGCCACCGGACAGACGAGTGGCACTGAAGCTTTCTTT.

In its sample, this clonotype was seen once. The chain uses TRBV10-3 and TRBJ1-1; D gene unclear. Germline V gene sequence: CDR1 ENHRY, CDR2 SYGVKD. V lost 2 bases and J 5 bases, leaving 9 bases between the germline ends. The CDR3 length is 13 residues. CDR3 residues: CAISEGRLTEAFF. DNA of the CDR3: TGTGCCATCAGTGAGGGGCGTCTTACTGAAGCTTTCTTT.

The chain joins TRBV7-1 to TRBJ1-2; no clear D. TRBV7-1 has ORF status, its function being uncertain. The CDR3 spans 15 residues. V lost 3 bases, J lost 2 bases, and 13 bases lay in between. The CDR3 region has the DNA TGTGCCAGCAGCTCGCCAGCGGACCTAAACTATGGCTACACCTTC. This sequence encodes CASSSPADLNYGYTF.

This clonotype was recorded a few times. The gene calls are TRBV6-5 and TRBJ1-1, with D unresolved. Germline lookup yields CDR1 MNHEY and CDR2 SVGAGI. The CDR3 loop spans 17 amino acids. V was cut by 0 bases and J by 0 bases, with 14 bases left in between. CDR3 sequence (DNA): TGTGCCAGCAGTTACTCGAGCGGGTTGGCCTTGAACACTGAAGCTTTCTTT. This sequence encodes CASSYSSGLALNTEAFF.

This clonotype showed up just a few times. The chain employs TRBV12-3 or TRBV12-4 and TRBJ1-1; no firm D call. V lost 4 bases and J lost 2, with 17 bases in between. The CDR3 has 16 residues. The CDR3 bases are TGTGCCAGCAGTTCCTGGGATGGAAGGTTAAACACTGAAGCTTTCTTT. It codes for CASSSWDGRLNTEAFF.

This clonotype was seen ten or more times. The CDR3 region has the DNA TGCGCCAGCAGACAGGACGAAGGGATGGGGATCCAGCATTTT. Its protein product is CASRQDEGMGIQHF. The rearrangement uses TRBV5-1 and TRBJ1-5, with D possibly matching TRBD1 (5 bases). Trimming took 5 bases from V and 12 from J, leaving 21 bases between them. The CDR3 is 14 residues long. Germline CDR1 and CDR2: SGHRS and YFSETQ.

The sample holds a few counts of this clonotype. The chain joins TRBV29-1 to TRBJ2-7, with D tentatively TRBD1 (6 bases). The CDR3 is made up of 12 amino acids. Trimming took 7 bases from V and 7 from J, leaving 17 bases between them. CDR1 is SQVTM and CDR2 is ANQGSEA in the germline V gene. Here the CDR3 DNA reads TGCAGCGCCCGAGGGGGTTCTGGAGAGCAGTACTTC. Translation: CSARGGSGEQYF.

The chain is built from TRBV14 and TRBJ2-7; 9 bases map to TRBD1. Germline CDR1 reads SGHDN; CDR2 reads FVKESK. The ends lost 3 bases at V and 3 bases at J; junction bases unmatched: 3. This CDR3 is built from 14 residues. As DNA, the CDR3 is TGTGCCAGCAGCCAGGACAGGGGTTTCTACGAGCAGTACTTC. Translated, it gives CASSQDRGFYEQYF.

The CDR3 nucleotides read TGTGCCACCAGTGTAGCGGGAGACTCTCGAGAGACCCAGTACTTC. Translating it yields CATSVAGDSRETQYF. The rearrangement joins TRBV24-1 to TRBJ2-5; 9 bases are shared with TRBD2. V was clipped by 5 bases and J by 4 bases; unmatched bases: 7. This CDR3 has 15 residues. The germline V gene has CDR1 KGHDR and CDR2 SFDVKD.

This clonotype has only a few counts. The conserved closing phenylalanine or tryptophan is absent in this CDR3, likely reflecting a read error. The V gene is TRBV5-4, the J gene TRBJ2-7; D gene uncertain. Germline CDR1 reads SGHNT; CDR2 reads YYREEE (reference sequence). There are 14 residues in the CDR3. V lost 5 bases and J lost 2, with 14 bases in between. The chain's CDR3 is CASRDGGRPYEQYL. In DNA form, the CDR3 reads TGTGCCAGCAGGGACGGTGGTCGGCCCTACGAGCAGTACCTC.

This clonotype was detected ten times or more. The chain recombines TRBV7-2 with TRBJ1-1, with no clear D. This CDR3 contains 14 residues. Trimming stripped 5 bases from V and 1 base from J, with 11 bases between. From germline, CDR1 is SGHTA and CDR2 FQGNSA. This CDR3 reads CASSIRSGNTEAFF. CDR3 coding DNA: TGTGCCAGCAGCATTAGGTCAGGGAACACTGAAGCTTTCTTT.

In its sample, this clonotype was seen once. This rearrangement joins TRBV25-1 to TRBJ1-3; D gene uncertain. CDR3 size: 16 residues. CDR1 and CDR2 (germline): MGHDK, SYGVNS. The V end lost 8 bases, the J end lost 0 bases, and 17 bases lay between the germline ends. The DNA of the CDR3 is TGTGCCAGCCACCTCCGGACGGCGGGCTCTGGAAACACCATATATTTT. Translated, it gives CASHLRTAGSGNTIYF.

Turning to this clonotype: This could be a read error, since a much larger clone is one nucleotide away. The DNA for the CDR3 is TGTGCCAGCAGCTTAGCGAAGGACAGGGTCAACGAGCGGTACTTC. Its translation is CASSLAKDRVNERYF. The rearrangement uses TRBV7-2 and TRBJ2-7, with 8 nucleotides matching TRBD1. CDR1 and CDR2 (germline): SGHTA, FQGNSA. There are 15 residues in the CDR3.

This chain connects TRBV2 to TRBJ2-7, with D perhaps assigned TRBD1 or TRBD2 (5 bases each). The germline gives CDR1 SNHLY, CDR2 FYNNEI. This CDR3 has 13 amino acids. Between the trimmed V and J ends, which lost 8 bases and 6 bases, there was a span of 17 bases. DNA for the CDR3: TGTGCCAGCTATATGGGGGTATTCCCCGAGCAGTACTTC. The encoded protein is CASYMGVFPEQYF.

This clonotype was recorded many times. CDR3 nucleotides: TGTGCCAGCAGCTTCTCCAGGGTTTCCTACGAGCAGTACTTC. Translated: CASSFSRVSYEQYF. The chain carries TRBV7-2 and TRBJ2-7, with D perhaps matching TRBD1 (5 bases). CDR3 length: 14 amino acids. CDR1 is SGHTA, CDR2 FQGNSA, per germline. Trimming removed 3 bases from V and 1 base from J, with 10 bases in between.

V and J are TRBV10-3 and TRBJ2-5; TRBD2 agrees at 11 bases. CDR1 is ENHRY, CDR2 SYGVKD, per germline. V dropped 10 bases and J dropped 3; count of bases not matched to a gene: 22. This CDR3 has 19 residues. CDR3 amino acids: CANRRITSGSRGTKETQYF. CDR3 in DNA: TGTGCCAACAGGAGGATTACTAGCGGGAGTAGGGGCACCAAAGAGACCCAGTACTTC.

This rearrangement joins TRBV7-2 to TRBJ2-2; the D gene is possibly TRBD2 (5 bases). V shed 2 bases and J shed 7 bases, with 14 bases lying between them. The CDR3 runs to 15 residues. Germline values: CDR1 SGHTA, CDR2 FQGNSA. In DNA, the CDR3 is TGTGCCAGCAGCTTACAACGGGGTGGGATCGGGGAGCTGTTTTTT. Translation: CASSLQRGGIGELFF.

The chain couples TRBV10-3 to TRBJ1-2; 7 nucleotides align to TRBD1. The CDR3 runs to 13 residues. In germline, CDR1 is ENHRY, CDR2 SYGVKD. V was clipped by 5 bases and J by 4 bases; unmatched bases: 4. The CDR3 protein is CAISSGQVYGYTF. The CDR3, as DNA: TGTGCCATCAGTTCTGGACAGGTCTATGGCTACACCTTC.

In this sample, this clonotype turned up a few times. The chain employs TRBV5-1 and TRBJ1-2, with 7 bases identical to TRBD1. The CDR3 is 15 amino acids. V lost 1 base to trimming and J lost 4 bases; unmatched junction nucleotides: 7. Germline CDR1 is SGHRS and CDR2 is YFSETQ. DNA of the CDR3: TGCGCCAGCAGCTTGAAGGGGGCAGGTCTCTATGGCTACACCTTC. Residues: CASSLKGAGLYGYTF. The full variable domain, its missing parts supplied by reference TRBV5-1 and TRBJ1-2, is KAGVTQTPRYLIKTRGQQVTLSCSPISGHRSVSWYQQTPGQGLQFLFEYFSETQRNKGNFPGRFSGRQFSNSRSEMNVSTLELGDSALYLCASSLKGAGLYGYTFGSGTRLTVV.

This chain links TRBV29-1 with TRBJ1-2, with D unresolved. Germline V gene sequence: CDR1 SQVTM, CDR2 ANQGSEA. V was clipped by 8 bases and J by 4 bases, with 11 bases between them. CDR3 size: 11 residues. The CDR3 coding sequence is TGCAGCTTAGGGCGGTCCTATGGCTACACCTTC. Protein sequence: CSLGRSYGYTF.

This clonotype was detected many times. The chain recombines TRBV29-1 with TRBJ2-2; no firm D call. Germline lookup yields CDR1 SQVTM and CDR2 ANQGSEA. The V gene lost 1 base and the J gene lost 1 base, with 7 bases spanning the gap. CDR3 length: 14 amino acids. The chain's CDR3 is CSVEGRMNTGELFF. CDR3 DNA: TGCAGCGTTGAAGGCCGGATGAACACCGGGGAGCTGTTTTTT.

Details on this clonotype: This may be a read error, as it is one base from a much larger clone. The rearrangement links TRBV2 to TRBJ1-3, with D unresolved. CDR3 length: 16 residues. Trimming took off 1 base at V and 0 bases at J, with 10 bases between the two ends. Germline V lookup: CDR1 SNHLY, CDR2 FYNNEI. In DNA form, the CDR3 reads TGTGCCAGCAGTGAAGAGGGAGGGTTCTCTGGAAACACCATATATTTT. Translation: CASSEEGGFSGNTIYF.

In this sample, this clonotype turned up many times. This sequence joins TRBV12-3 or TRBV12-4 and TRBJ2-5, with D uncertain. V lost 5 bases and J lost 2, with 9 bases in between. CDR3 length equals 13 residues. The CDR3 nucleotides are TGTGCCAGCAGTCAGACCCCTCAAGAGACCCAGTACTTC. It yields the protein CASSQTPQETQYF.

The genes are TRBV10-3 and TRBJ2-2; maybe TRBD1 (6 bases). The CDR3 runs 12 residues. Looked up from germline, CDR1 is ENHRY and CDR2 is SYGVKD. V gave up 6 bases and J gave up 6 bases, with 8 bases separating them. The CDR3 region has the DNA TGTGCCATCAGGCAGGGGTCCGGGGAGCTGTTTTTT. It is translated as CAIRQGSGELFF.

This clonotype was recorded at least ten times. The CDR3 sequence: CASKPGQGAYEQYF. CDR3 DNA sequence: TGCGCCAGTAAGCCGGGACAGGGGGCCTACGAGCAGTACTTC. The chain is built from TRBV5-1 and TRBJ2-7; 11 bases agree with TRBD1. The CDR3 sequence is 14 residues long. Unmatched junction bases numbered 6, after V lost 8 bases and J lost 2 bases. CDR1 SGHRS and CDR2 YFSETQ come from the germline V gene.

This clonotype was observed at least ten times. The chain links TRBV12-3 or TRBV12-4 to TRBJ2-5; D gene ambiguous. The CDR3 covers 13 residues. V lost 4 bases and J lost 4, with 10 bases in between. The DNA of the CDR3 is TGTGCCAGCAGTTCTTTTGTGGCAGAGACCCAGTACTTC. Its translation is CASSSFVAETQYF.

This clonotype was picked up many times. The gene calls are TRBV5-1 and TRBJ1-2, with D unresolved. Trimming left V 0 bases short and J 8 bases short, with 14 bases between. The CDR3 contains 14 residues. Germline values: CDR1 SGHRS, CDR2 YFSETQ. DNA of the CDR3: TGCGCCAGCAGCTTGGCCGCAGTATCGAAAGGCTACACCTTC. Its translation is CASSLAAVSKGYTF.

At least ten counts were recorded for this clonotype. The chain joins TRBV10-3 to TRBJ1-1; unclear D gene. CDR1 is ENHRY, CDR2 SYGVKD, per germline. The CDR3 consists of 12 residues. V was clipped by 0 bases and J by 5 bases, with 4 bases between them. This chain's CDR3 is CAISESNTEAFF. CDR3 in DNA: TGTGCCATCAGTGAGTCGAATACTGAAGCTTTCTTT.

This clonotype occurred many times. An end of the junction does not agree with germline; a read error may underlie this. This chain connects TRBV10-3 to TRBJ1-6; D gene uncertain. The CDR3 spans 12 residues. Germline lookup yields CDR1 ENHRY and CDR2 SYGVKD. The CDR3 sequence is CAINEFGSPLHF. In nucleotides, the CDR3 is TGTGCCATCAATGAGTTTGGTTCACCCCTCCACTTT.

This clonotype showed up just a few times. V gene TRBV27 combines with J gene TRBJ2-7; no clear D gene. V shed 6 bases and J shed 4 bases, with 10 bases lying between them. The CDR3 is 12 amino acids. Germline CDR1 MNHEY, CDR2 SMNVEV (reference sequence). CDR3 sequence (DNA): TGTGCCAGCAGAGGGTTGAATTACGAGCAGTACTTC. Amino acids: CASRGLNYEQYF.

This clonotype was seen a handful of times. This chain joins TRBV6-4 and TRBJ2-3; 12 bases agree with TRBD2. CDR1 is MRHNA and CDR2 is SNTAGT in the germline V gene. V lost 0 bases, J lost 5 bases, and 0 bases stayed unmatched. The CDR3 is 15 amino acids. The CDR3 loop reads CASSDSTSGGDTQYF. The DNA of the CDR3 is TGTGCCAGCAGTGACTCGACTAGCGGGGGAGATACGCAGTATTTT.